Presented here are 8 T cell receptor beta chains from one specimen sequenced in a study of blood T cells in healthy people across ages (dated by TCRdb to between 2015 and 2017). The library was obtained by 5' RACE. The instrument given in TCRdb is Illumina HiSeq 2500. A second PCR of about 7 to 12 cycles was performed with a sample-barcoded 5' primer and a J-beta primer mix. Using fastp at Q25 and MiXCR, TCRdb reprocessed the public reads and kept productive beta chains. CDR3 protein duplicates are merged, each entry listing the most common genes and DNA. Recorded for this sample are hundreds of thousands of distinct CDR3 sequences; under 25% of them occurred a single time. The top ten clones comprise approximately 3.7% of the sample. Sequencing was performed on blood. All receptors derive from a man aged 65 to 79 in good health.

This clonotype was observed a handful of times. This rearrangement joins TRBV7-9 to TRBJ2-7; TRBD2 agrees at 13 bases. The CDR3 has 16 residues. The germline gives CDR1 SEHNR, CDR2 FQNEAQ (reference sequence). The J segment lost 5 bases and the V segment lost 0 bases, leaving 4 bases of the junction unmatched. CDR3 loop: CASSLAWTSGSHEQYF. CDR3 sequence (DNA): TGTGCCAGCAGCTTAGCCTGGACTAGCGGGAGCCACGAGCAGTACTTC. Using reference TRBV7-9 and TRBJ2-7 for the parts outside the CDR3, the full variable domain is DTGVSQNPRHKITKRGQNVTFRCDPISEHNRLYWYRQTLGQGPEFLTYFQNEAQLEKSRLLSDRFSAERPKGSFSTLEIQRTEQGDSAMYLCASSLAWTSGSHEQYFGPGTRLTVT.

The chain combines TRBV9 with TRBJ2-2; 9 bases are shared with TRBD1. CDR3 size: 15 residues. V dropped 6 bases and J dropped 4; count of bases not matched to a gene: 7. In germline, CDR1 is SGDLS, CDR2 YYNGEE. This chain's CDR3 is CASNPGQGSTGELFF. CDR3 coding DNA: TGTGCCAGCAACCCGGGACAGGGTTCCACCGGGGAGCTGTTTTTT.

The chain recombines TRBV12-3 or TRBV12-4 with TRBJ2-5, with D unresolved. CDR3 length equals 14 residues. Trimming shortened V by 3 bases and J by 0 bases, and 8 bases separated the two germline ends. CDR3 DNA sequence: TGTGCCAGCAGTTTGAACCAGTACCAAGAGACCCAGTACTTC. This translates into CASSLNQYQETQYF.

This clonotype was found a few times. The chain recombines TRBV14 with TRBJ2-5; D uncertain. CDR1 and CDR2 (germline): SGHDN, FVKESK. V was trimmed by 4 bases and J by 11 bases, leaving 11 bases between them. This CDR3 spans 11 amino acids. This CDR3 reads CASSRTVEQYF. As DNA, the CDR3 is TGTGCCAGCAGCCGGACCGTAGAGCAGTACTTC.

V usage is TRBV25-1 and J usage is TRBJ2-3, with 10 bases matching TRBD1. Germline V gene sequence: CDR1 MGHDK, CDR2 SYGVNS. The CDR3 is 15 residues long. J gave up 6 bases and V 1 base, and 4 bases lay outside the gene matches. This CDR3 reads CASSEWGQGRDTQYF. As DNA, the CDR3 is TGTGCCAGCAGTGAATGGGGACAGGGGCGGGATACGCAGTATTTT.

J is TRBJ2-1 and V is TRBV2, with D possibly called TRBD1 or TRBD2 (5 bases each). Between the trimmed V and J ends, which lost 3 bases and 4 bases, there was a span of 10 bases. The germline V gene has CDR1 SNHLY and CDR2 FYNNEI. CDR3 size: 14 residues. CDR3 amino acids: CASSEDWGYNEQFF. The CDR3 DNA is TGTGCCAGCAGTGAGGATTGGGGGTACAATGAGCAGTTCTTC. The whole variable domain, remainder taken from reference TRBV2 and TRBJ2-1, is EPEVTQTPSHQVTQMGQEVILRCVPISNHLYFYWYRQILGQKVEFLVSFYNNEISEKSEIFDDQFSVERPDGSNFTLKIRSTKLEDSAMYFCASSEDWGYNEQFFGPGTRLTVL.

The CDR3 DNA follows: TGCGCCAGCAGCTTGGACGGATACTATGGCTACACCTTC. As protein: CASSLDGYYGYTF. V and J are TRBV5-1 and TRBJ1-2, with D hard to call. The CDR3 loop spans 13 amino acids. Trimming removed 0 bases from V and 3 bases from J, with 6 bases in between. Germline values: CDR1 SGHRS, CDR2 YFSETQ.

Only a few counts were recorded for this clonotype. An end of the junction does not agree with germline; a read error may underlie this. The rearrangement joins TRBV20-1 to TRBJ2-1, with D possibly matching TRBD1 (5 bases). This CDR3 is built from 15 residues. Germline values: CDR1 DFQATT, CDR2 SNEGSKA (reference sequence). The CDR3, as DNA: TGCAGTCCTAGGGGTCGTCCAATGGGGAACAATGTGCAGTTCTTC. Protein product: CSPRGRPMGNNVQFF.